Shown below are 14 T cell receptor beta chains from a single sample sequenced in a study of T cells in Graves' hyperthyroidism and ophthalmopathy. Amplified TCR beta CDR3 regions came from RNA transcripts. In the first-round RT-PCR of the TCR CDR3, the HTBI primer set was used. Each CDR3 protein gets one entry after TCRdb re-called the multiplex PCR reads with MiXCR. Found here are about 290,000 distinct CDR3 sequences, roughly 15% of them singletons; the top ten hold roughly 7.9%. The sample was blood. The receptors were sampled from a woman in her thirties or forties with Graves' hyperthyroidism.

This clonotype has a count of ten or more. The chain has TRBV3-1 and TRBJ2-7, with D hard to call. In germline, CDR1 is LGHDT, CDR2 YNNKEL (reference sequence). V shed 0 bases and J shed 2 bases, with 14 bases lying between them. The CDR3 has 16 amino acids. CDR3 sequence reads: CASSQDLFGVTYEQYF. The CDR3, as DNA: TGTGCCAGCAGCCAAGATCTTTTTGGAGTGACCTACGAGCAGTACTTC.

This chain uses TRBV19 with TRBJ2-5; a possible D gene is TRBD1 (6 bases). This CDR3 has 13 amino acids. V was clipped by 3 bases and J by 1 base, with 6 bases between them. Per germline, CDR1 LNHDA and CDR2 SQIVND (reference sequence). CDR3 bases: TGTGCCAGTAGTATGGACAGCCAAGAGACCCAGTACTTC. Its protein product is CASSMDSQETQYF.

This clonotype was detected only a few times. The J gene is TRBJ2-5, the V gene TRBV6-5; 15 bases match TRBD2. J gave up 4 bases and V 0 bases, and 3 bases lay outside the gene matches. Germline assignment: CDR1 MNHEY and CDR2 SVGAGI. CDR3 length: 17 residues. CDR3 bases: TGTGCCAGCAGTTACTCAGGACTAGCGGGGGGGGCAGAGACCCAGTACTTC. It encodes CASSYSGLAGGAETQYF.

In its sample, this clonotype was seen a few times. The CDR3 carries no conserved terminal phenylalanine or tryptophan, so it likely arises from a read error. The rearrangement joins TRBV3-1 to TRBJ1-1; a possible D gene is TRBD1 (6 bases). Trimming took 0 bases from V and 3 from J, leaving 14 bases between them. The CDR3 totals 16 residues. Germline V gives CDR1 LGHDT, CDR2 YNNKEL (reference sequence). CDR3 sequence: CASSQDGGGADTEAFL. CDR3 sequence (DNA): TGTGCCAGCAGCCAAGATGGGGGGGGCGCGGACACTGAAGCTTTCCTT.

This clonotype was detected a few times. This chain connects TRBV12-3 or TRBV12-4 to TRBJ1-6; 7 positions match TRBD1. J lost 8 bases, V lost 5 bases, and 9 bases had no gene match. The CDR3 covers 15 residues. The CDR3 region is CASSPKTGKYSPLHF. CDR3 DNA: TGTGCCAGCAGTCCTAAGACAGGGAAGTATTCACCCCTCCACTTT.

This clonotype has at least ten counts. The gene calls are TRBV7-2 and TRBJ1-6; TRBD1 matches 9 bases. Germline assignment: CDR1 SGHTA and CDR2 FQGNSA. Trimming removed 5 bases from V and 5 bases from J; junction bases left unmatched: 4. The CDR3 runs to 15 residues. Here the CDR3 DNA reads TGTGCCAGCAGCCATGGGGACAGGGATAATTCACCCCTCCACTTT. Translated, it gives CASSHGDRDNSPLHF.

Many counts were recorded for this clonotype. The rearrangement links TRBV2 to TRBJ2-3; D gene ambiguous. V lost 6 bases and J lost 0, with 10 bases in between. The CDR3 consists of 14 residues. Germline values: CDR1 SNHLY, CDR2 FYNNEI. For the CDR3, the DNA is TGTGCCAGCAGCGGACGGTTTAGCACAGATACGCAGTATTTT. Protein sequence: CASSGRFSTDTQYF.

This clonotype has at least ten counts. This chain links TRBV28 with TRBJ1-1; no clear D gene. Trimming removed 3 bases at V and 8 bases at J, with 7 bases between. The CDR3 consists of 11 residues. Germline CDR1 and CDR2: MDHEN and SYDVKM. CDR3 residues: CASSFRKEAFF. In DNA form, the CDR3 reads TGTGCCAGCAGTTTCCGTAAGGAAGCTTTCTTT.

Many counts were recorded for this clonotype. The rearrangement joins TRBV5-1 to TRBJ1-5; no clear D gene. The length of the CDR3 is 14 residues. The ends were cut back, 0 bases at V and 2 bases at J, with 6 bases in the middle. In germline, CDR1 is SGHRS, CDR2 YFSETQ. CDR3 DNA sequence: TGCGCCAGCAGCTTGGATCGCGGCAATCAGCCCCAGCATTTT. Residues: CASSLDRGNQPQHF.

This clonotype was found many times. This chain joins TRBV2 and TRBJ2-2; D not resolved. The germline V gene has CDR1 SNHLY and CDR2 FYNNEI. V was pared by 2 bases and J by 3 bases, with 7 bases between. CDR3 length equals 14 residues. The CDR3 loop is CASSEQQYTGELFF. CDR3 coding DNA: TGTGCCAGCAGTGAACAACAATACACCGGGGAGCTGTTTTTT.

This clonotype has a count of ten or more. The V and J genes are TRBV28 and TRBJ2-2; TRBD1 aligns across 7 bases. Losses at the gene ends were 6 bases for V and 8 bases for J; bases not matched to a gene: 6. Per germline, CDR1 MDHEN and CDR2 SYDVKM. The length of the CDR3 is 13 residues. The CDR3 spells CASSEDRAGELFF. In DNA, the CDR3 is TGTGCCAGCAGCGAAGACAGGGCTGGGGAGCTGTTTTTT. Variable domain in full (rest from reference TRBV28 and TRBJ2-2): DVKVTQSSRYLVKRTGEKVFLECVQDMDHENMFWYRQDPGLGLRLIYFSYDVKMKEKGDIPEGYSVSREKKERFSLILESASTNQTSMYLCASSEDRAGELFFGEGSRLTVL.

Comments on this clonotype: This may be a read error: a much more frequent sequence differs by one nucleotide. The chain has TRBV3-1 and TRBJ2-4; TRBD1 agrees at 7 bases. CDR3 length: 13 amino acids. The germline V gene encodes CDR1 LGHDT and CDR2 YNNKEL (reference sequence). The chain's CDR3 is CVSSRQGRDIQYF. CDR3 coding DNA: TGTGTCAGCAGCCGACAGGGAAGGGACATTCAGTACTTC.

This clonotype has a count of ten or more. The V gene is TRBV3-1, the J gene TRBJ2-3; D unclear. V lost 2 bases and J lost 0, with 6 bases in between. CDR3 size: 14 residues. Germline values: CDR1 LGHDT, CDR2 YNNKEL (reference sequence). The DNA for the CDR3 is TGTGCCAGCAGCCAACTGCCTAGCACAGATACGCAGTATTTT. Its translation is CASSQLPSTDTQYF.

Only a few counts were recorded for this clonotype. This chain joins TRBV20-1 and TRBJ2-1; no reliable D call. CDR1 and CDR2 (germline): DFQATT, SNEGSKA (reference sequence). CDR3 length equals 15 residues. The germline V and J ends were trimmed by 4 bases and 0 bases, with 13 bases remaining between them. The CDR3 region has the DNA TGCAGTGCTAATTCCCCGAGCAGCTCCTACAATGAGCAGTTCTTC. This sequence encodes CSANSPSSSYNEQFF.